This paragraph reports one TCR beta chain. Its antigen remains unidentified. This sample was included in a study of a mutant IDH1 vaccine in newly diagnosed glioma. As for the study in general: Sex distribution of treated patients was approximately 62% male and roughly 38% female; mean age was around 40 years. Pretreatment consisted of radiotherapy, temozolomide, or both, with most receiving both. Study-wide findings and caveats: Patients showed vaccine-induced immune responses at a rate of roughly 93%.

Sequencing was performed with immunoSEQ multiplex PCR; in TCRdb, only in-frame clones are kept and a portion is missing. The repertoire holds roughly 76,000 clones, with 70% to 90% as singletons. The time point: week 23, last vaccination. Each dose delivered 300 ug of mutant IDH1 20-mer peptide subcutaneously with imiquimod. New astrocytomas of WHO grade 3 or 4 that were IDH1-mutant and ATRX-lost were found in the donors. Germline CDR1 reads SEHNR; CDR2 reads FQNEAQ (reference sequence). Between the trimmed V and J ends, which lost 3 bases and 7 bases, there was a span of 19 bases. The length of the CDR3 is 17 residues.

The sequenced sample was PBMCs, obtained from a glioma patient whose treatment included an IDH1 peptide vaccine. The receptor was isolated from a young man with glioma. Some clones in this sample may be carry-over from other donors' samples. V gene TRBV7-9 combines with J gene TRBJ1-6, with D hard to call. The CDR3 is CASSLGRGLARNSPLHF. CDR3 sequence (DNA): TGTGCCAGCAGCTTGGGTCGAGGGTTGGCGAGGAATTCACCCCTCCACTTT.